What follows describes a single T cell receptor (beta chain). The target antigen is unknown. The data stem from a study of cytomegalovirus exposure and HLA in healthy donors. With 60 Vbeta and 13 Jbeta primers, the PCR was carried out. Libraries were prepared by immunoSEQ multiplex PCR; TCRdb keeps only in-frame clonotypes and omits some of them. This table holds about 170,000 clones, 75% to 90% found once. Study findings and constraints: Reported performance of the classifier showed diagnosis of cytomegalovirus status with high specificity and sensitivity.

The CDR3 totals 16 residues. Germline assignment: CDR1 LGHNA and CDR2 YSLEER. V was pared by 4 bases and J by 6 bases, with 11 bases of the junction left unmatched. This receptor was taken from a male donor in good health and CMV-seronegative. The rearrangement links TRBV4-3 to TRBJ2-3, with 9 positions matching TRBD2. Sequences were obtained from PBMCs. Here the CDR3 DNA reads TGCGCCAGCAGCCCCGCTAGCGGGGAGGGTGCGGATACGCAGTATTTT. Translating it yields CASSPASGEGADTQYF.